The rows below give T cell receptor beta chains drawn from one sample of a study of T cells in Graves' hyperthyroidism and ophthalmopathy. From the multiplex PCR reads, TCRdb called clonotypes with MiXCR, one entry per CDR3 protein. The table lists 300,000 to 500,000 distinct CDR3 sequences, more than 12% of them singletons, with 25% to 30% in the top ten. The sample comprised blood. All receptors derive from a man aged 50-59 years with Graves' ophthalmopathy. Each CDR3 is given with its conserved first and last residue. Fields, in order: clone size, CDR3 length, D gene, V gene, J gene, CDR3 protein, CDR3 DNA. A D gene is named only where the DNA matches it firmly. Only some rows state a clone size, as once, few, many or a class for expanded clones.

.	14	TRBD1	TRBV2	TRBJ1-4	CAASGRQGDEKLFF	TGTGCCGCTTCAGGGAGACAGGGGGATGAAAAACTGTTTTTT
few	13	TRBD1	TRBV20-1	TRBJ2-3	CSAFFRGTDTQYF	TGCAGTGCGTTTTTCAGGGGGACGGATACGCAGTATTTT
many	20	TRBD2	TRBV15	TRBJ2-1	CATSRRTSGGGQPSYNEQFF	TGTGCCACCAGCAGGAGGACTAGCGGGGGCGGACAACCCTCCTACAATGAGCAGTTCTTC
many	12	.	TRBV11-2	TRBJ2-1	CASSLGATGQFF	TGTGCCAGCAGCTTAGGCGCGACAGGGCAGTTCTTC
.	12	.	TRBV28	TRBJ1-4	CASSGGEEKLFF	TGTGCCAGCAGCGGGGGAGAGGAAAAACTGTTTTTT
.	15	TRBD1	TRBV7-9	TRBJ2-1	CASSWGTGADNEQFF	TGTGCCAGCAGCTGGGGGACAGGGGCAGACAATGAGCAGTTCTTC
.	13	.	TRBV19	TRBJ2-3	CASSPGHTDTQYF	TGTGCCAGTTCGCCGGGGCACACAGATACGCAGTATTTT
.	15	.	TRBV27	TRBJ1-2	CASSLSGRVNYGYTF	TGTGCCAGCAGTTTATCGGGCAGAGTTAACTATGGCTACACCTTC
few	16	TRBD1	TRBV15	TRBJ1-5	CATSRAYRGIGQPQHF	TGTGCCACCAGCAGAGCTTACAGGGGGATTGGGCAGCCCCAGCATTTT
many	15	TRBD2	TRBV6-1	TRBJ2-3	CASIPGTSVTDTQYF	TGTGCCAGCATTCCGGGGACTAGCGTCACAGATACGCAGTATTTT
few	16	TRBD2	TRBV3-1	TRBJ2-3	CASSQEVAGVPDTQYF	TGTGCCAGCAGCCAAGAGGTAGCGGGAGTCCCAGATACGCAGTATTTT
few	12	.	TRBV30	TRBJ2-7	CAGKDSIYEQYF	TGTGCCGGCAAGGACTCGATCTACGAGCAGTACTTC
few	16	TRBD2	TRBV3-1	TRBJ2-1	CASSPITSANYNEQFF	TGTGCCAGCAGCCCAATCACTAGCGCCAACTACAATGAGCAGTTCTTC
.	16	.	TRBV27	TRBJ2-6	CATALIQGPGANVLTF	TGTGCCACCGCTTTGATCCAGGGGCCTGGGGCCAACGTCCTGACTTTC
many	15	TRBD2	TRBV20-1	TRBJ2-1	CSARKSSGRYNEQFF	TGCAGTGCTCGCAAGTCTAGCGGGAGGTACAATGAGCAGTTCTTC
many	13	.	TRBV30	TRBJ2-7	CAQTAGPPYEQYF	TGTGCCCAAACCGCGGGCCCACCCTACGAGCAGTACTTC
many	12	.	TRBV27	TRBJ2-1	CASSAVWSEQFF	TGTGCCAGCAGTGCGGTTTGGAGTGAGCAGTTCTTC
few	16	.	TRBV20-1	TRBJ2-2	CSAKPSRGRDTGELFF	TGCAGTGCTAAACCCAGCAGGGGTCGAGACACCGGGGAGCTGTTTTTT
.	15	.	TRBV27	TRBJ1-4	CASSLRPATNEKLFF	TGTGCCAGCAGTTTAAGACCGGCGACTAATGAAAAACTGTTTTTT
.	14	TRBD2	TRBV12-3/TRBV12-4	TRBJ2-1	CASRGTSGINGQFF	TGTGCCAGCAGGGGGACTAGCGGGATCAATGGGCAGTTCTTC
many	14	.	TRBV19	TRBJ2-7	CASSIGKTADEQYF	TGTGCCAGTAGTATCGGCAAAACGGCCGACGAGCAGTACTTC
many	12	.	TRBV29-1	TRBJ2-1	CSVEAGRREQFF	TGCAGCGTTGAGGCAGGGCGGCGTGAGCAGTTCTTC
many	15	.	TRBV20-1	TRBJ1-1	CSARDGAKGDTEAFF	TGCAGTGCTAGAGATGGGGCCAAGGGGGACACTGAAGCTTTCTTT
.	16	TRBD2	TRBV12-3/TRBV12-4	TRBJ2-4	CASRTGGDPGLNIQYF	TGTGCCAGCAGGACGGGAGGGGACCCGGGTTTAAACATTCAGTACTTC
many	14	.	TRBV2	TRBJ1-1	CASSDQGTITEAFF	TGTGCCAGCAGTGATCAGGGTACTATTACTGAAGCTTTCTTT
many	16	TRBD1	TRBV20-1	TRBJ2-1	CSAGPTGGEGYNEQFF	TGCAGTGCTGGACCGACAGGGGGCGAAGGGTACAATGAGCAGTTCTTC
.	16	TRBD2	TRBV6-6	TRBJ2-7	CASSYSTREGSYEQYF	TGTGCCAGCAGTTACTCCACCCGGGAGGGTTCCTACGAGCAGTACTTC
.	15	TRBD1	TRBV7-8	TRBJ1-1	CASSRTGALNTEAFF	TGTGCCAGCAGCCGTACAGGGGCTTTGAACACTGAAGCTTTCTTT
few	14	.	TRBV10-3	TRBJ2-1	CAISETRGNNEQFF	TGTGCCATCAGTGAGACCCGGGGCAACAATGAGCAGTTCTTC
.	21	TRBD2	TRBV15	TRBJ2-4	CATSRGAGSTSGKASKNIQYF	TGTGCCACCAGCAGAGGCGCCGGAAGTACTAGCGGGAAGGCGAGCAAAAACATTCAGTACTTC
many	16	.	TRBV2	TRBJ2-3	CASSFSRLGAADTQYF	TGTGCCAGCAGCTTCTCCCGCTTGGGGGCGGCAGATACGCAGTATTTT
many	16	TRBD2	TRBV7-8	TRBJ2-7	CASSFVTQRGTYEQYF	TGTGCCAGCAGCTTCGTTACGCAGCGGGGCACCTACGAGCAGTACTTC
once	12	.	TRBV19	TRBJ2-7	CASGGGSYEQYF	TGTGCCAGCGGGGGAGGCTCCTACGAGCAGTACTTC
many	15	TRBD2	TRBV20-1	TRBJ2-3	CSATKLAGRADTQYF	TGCAGTGCTACGAAACTAGCGGGAAGGGCAGATACGCAGTATTTT
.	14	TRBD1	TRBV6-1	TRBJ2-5	CASKTGPSRETQYF	TGTGCCAGCAAGACAGGGCCTAGCCGCGAGACCCAGTACTTC
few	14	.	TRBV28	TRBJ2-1	CASSFPDRYNEQFF	TGTGCCAGCAGTTTTCCCGACAGGTACAATGAGCAGTTCTTC
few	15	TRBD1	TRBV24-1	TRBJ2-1	CATSDAGQVGHEQFF	TGTGCCACCAGTGATGCCGGACAGGTGGGCCATGAGCAGTTCTTC
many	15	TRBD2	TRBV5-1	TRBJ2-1	CASAKSSGKNNEQFF	TGCGCCAGCGCGAAATCTAGCGGGAAGAACAATGAGCAGTTCTTC
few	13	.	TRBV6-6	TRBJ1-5	CASSYRLNQPQHF	TGTGCCAGCAGTTACAGGTTAAATCAGCCCCAGCATTTT
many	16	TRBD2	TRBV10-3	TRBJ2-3	CAIRPTTSGTTDTQYF	TGTGCCATCAGGCCTACCACTAGCGGGACCACAGATACGCAGTATTTT
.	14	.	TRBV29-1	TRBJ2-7	CSVEAVLGSYEQYF	TGCAGCGTGGAAGCGGTCCTGGGCTCCTACGAGCAGTACTTC
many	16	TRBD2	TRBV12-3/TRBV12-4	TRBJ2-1	CASSRGLAGARNEQFF	TGTGCCAGCAGTAGGGGACTAGCGGGAGCAAGGAATGAGCAGTTCTTC
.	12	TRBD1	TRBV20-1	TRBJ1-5	CSARQGDQPQHF	TGCAGTGCTAGACAGGGGGATCAGCCCCAGCATTTT
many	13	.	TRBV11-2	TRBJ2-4	CASSLDQGYIQYF	TGTGCCAGCAGCTTAGACCAGGGCTACATTCAGTACTTC